This T cell receptor beta chain was captured by sequencing in a study of shared clonotypes between healthy human individuals. The wider study: Plates per donor: three CD4 naive, three CD4 memory, two CD8 naive, one CD8 memory.

To note about this clone: This specimen includes other DNA sequences encoding the same CDR3.

The germline V gene has CDR1 MDHEN and CDR2 SYDVKM. The CDR3 sequence is 15 residues long. Losses at the gene ends were 2 bases for V and 0 bases for J; bases not matched to a gene: 0. Sequenced by immunoSEQ multiplex PCR; TCRdb stores in-frame clones only, minus some. The data hold some 2.4 million clones, with approximately 93% observed a single time. Source material: naive CD4+ T cells from PBMCs. Stated subset: CD45RA+ positively selected. The chain has TRBV28 and TRBJ1-4, with 7 bases lining up with TRBD1. The receptor was derived from a young man in good health. Some clones in this sample may be carry-over from other donors' samples. CDR3 sequence: CASSLQGATNEKLFF. The CDR3 coding sequence is TGTGCCAGCAGTTTACAGGGGGCAACTAATGAAAAACTGTTTTTT.